This is a list of T cell receptor beta chains from one sample in a study of OX40 agonist ivuxolimab in advanced cancers. Assay used: immunoSEQ multiplex PCR; TCRdb lists only in-frame clones, some missing. The profile shows tens of thousands of clones, just over 90% of them singletons. This specimen was CD4+ or CD8+ T cells sorted from blood, taken in a trial of the OX40 agonist ivuxolimab. The receptors derive from an adult with an advanced solid tumor such as melanoma, head and neck, liver or kidney cancer. CDR3s include the opening cysteine and the closing phenylalanine or tryptophan. A D gene is named only where the DNA matches it firmly. Rows give clone size only sometimes, using once, few, many, or a class for an expanded clone.

size | J | D | V | DNA | CDR3
. | TRBJ1-3 | . | TRBV19 | TGTGCCAGTAGTATAGAGGGATTTCGAGGTGGAAACACCATATATTTT | CASSIEGFRGGNTIYF
. | TRBJ2-7 | TRBD2 | TRBV9 | TGTGCCAGCAGCCTACTAACGGGAGGGGAGCAGTACTTC | CASSLLTGGEQYF
. | TRBJ1-1 | . | TRBV11-3 | TGTGCCAGCAGCTTAGGAACGGGCCGTGGCACTGAAGCTTTCTTT | CASSLGTGRGTEAFF
. | TRBJ2-7 | TRBD1 | TRBV27 | TGTGCCAGCAGTGTTCCGGACAGGGGGGGACAGTACTTC | CASSVPDRGGQYF
. | TRBJ2-1 | TRBD1 | TRBV9 | TGTGCCAGCAGCGCGGGACAGGGTTACAATGAGCAGTTCTTC | CASSAGQGYNEQFF
. | TRBJ2-2 | TRBD2 | TRBV5-6 | TGTGCCAGCCTCGGACTAGCGGGGAACACCGGGGAGCTGTTTTTT | CASLGLAGNTGELFF
. | TRBJ2-7 | TRBD1 | TRBV11-1 | TGTGCCAGCAGCTTAGAAGGGACAGGGTTTCCCTACGAGCAGTACTTC | CASSLEGTGFPYEQYF
once | TRBJ2-2 | . | TRBV5-1 | TGCGCCAGCAGCTTGCCGGACTCGAGTACCACCGGGGAGCTGTTTTTT | CASSLPDSSTTGELFF
. | TRBJ2-1 | . | TRBV27 | TGTGCCAGCTCGACCCGTGGGGGAAATGAGCAGTTCTTC | CASSTRGGNEQFF
few | TRBJ1-2 | . | TRBV6-6 | TGTGCCAGCAGGGACCGGGGACGGGACTATGGCTACACCTTC | CASRDRGRDYGYTF
. | TRBJ1-1 | . | TRBV7-8 | TGTGCCAGCAGCTTGCGGACGTTCATCACTGAAGCTTTCTTT | CASSLRTFITEAFF
. | TRBJ1-4 | . | TRBV29-1 | TGCAGCGTCGGAGTGTCGGATGGCGAAAAACTGTTTTTT | CSVGVSDGEKLFF
. | TRBJ2-1 | TRBD2 | TRBV11-3 | TGTGCCAGCAGCCCCCGAGCGGGAGGGCTCAACAATGAGCAGTTCTTC | CASSPRAGGLNNEQFF
. | TRBJ2-7 | TRBD2 | TRBV7-8 | TGTGCCAGCAGCTTCCAGCTAGCGGGTGGCTACGAGCAGTACTTC | CASSFQLAGGYEQYF
. | TRBJ1-1 | . | TRBV28 | TGTGCCAGCAGCCCGGGCGGGGGGCTTGGAGCTTTCTTT | CASSPGGGLGAFF
. | TRBJ1-5 | . | TRBV6-1 | TGTGCCAGCAGTGAAGAGCGACAGTTCAATCAGCCCCAGCATTTT | CASSEERQFNQPQHF
. | TRBJ2-7 | . | TRBV6-5 | TGTGCCAGCAGACAGGGCTCCGAGCAGTACTTC | CASRQGSEQYF
. | TRBJ2-5 | TRBD1 | TRBV7-9 | TGTGCCAGCAGCTTGGGGGACAGGGGACCCCAAGAGACCCAGTACTTC | CASSLGDRGPQETQYF
. | TRBJ1-4 | . | TRBV28 | TGTGCCAGCAGTTCACCCGGCGAAAAACTGTTTTTT | CASSSPGEKLFF
. | TRBJ2-7 | . | TRBV29-1 | TGCAGCGGATCGGGTCCCCCGGGAGAGCAGTACTTC | CSGSGPPGEQYF
. | TRBJ2-7 | TRBD2 | TRBV9 | TGTGCCAGCAGCTTATCTAGCGGGGGGAACTACGAGCAGTACTTC | CASSLSSGGNYEQYF
. | TRBJ2-3 | TRBD1 | TRBV7-2 | TGTGCCAGCAGCCCCGGACAGGGTTCAGATACGCAGTATTTT | CASSPGQGSDTQYF
. | TRBJ2-7 | TRBD1 | TRBV28 | TGTGCCAGCAGTTCGCCGGGACAGGGTCGCGAGCAGTACTTC | CASSSPGQGREQYF
. | TRBJ2-7 | TRBD2 | TRBV5-1 | TGCGCCAGCAGCTCCGGTACGGGGGGACCCTACGAGCAGTACTTC | CASSSGTGGPYEQYF
. | TRBJ1-4 | . | TRBV7-2 | TGTGCCAGCAGCTTAGGCTTTGGGTGGAATGAAAAACTGTTTTTT | CASSLGFGWNEKLFF
. | TRBJ2-7 | . | TRBV11-2 | TGTGCCAGCAGACTCAACAGGGACTCCTACGAGCAGTACTTC | CASRLNRDSYEQYF
. | TRBJ1-5 | . | TRBV19 | TGTGCCAGTAGTATGCCGGGATATAGCAATCAGCCCCAGCATTTT | CASSMPGYSNQPQHF
. | TRBJ1-2 | . | TRBV28 | TGTGCCAGCAGAAAAGAATCAAACTATGGCTACACCTTC | CASRKESNYGYTF
. | TRBJ2-7 | . | TRBV19 | TGTGCCAGTAGTGGAGGGTTGGGCTACGAGCAGTACTTC | CASSGGLGYEQYF
. | TRBJ1-2 | . | TRBV21-1 | TGTGCCAGCAGCTTAAAAGACACCTATGGCTACACCTTC | CASSLKDTYGYTF
. | TRBJ2-1 | TRBD2 | TRBV5-1 | TGCGCCAGCAGCTCCGACCTAGCGGGAGGTTCGGATGAGCAGTTCTTC | CASSSDLAGGSDEQFF
. | TRBJ2-7 | . | TRBV2 | TGTGCCAGCAGTGACTGGTTCCAGGGACCCCCTAACGAGCAGTACTTC | CASSDWFQGPPNEQYF
. | TRBJ2-7 | . | TRBV7-2 | . | CASSFFGPQEQYF